This T cell receptor beta chain emerged from a study of T-cell memory formation after mild COVID-19. About the study: Each donor largely had its own TCR clusters.

A remark on this clonotype: Its antigen remains unidentified.

Study-wide points: Some clones that responded were present in memory (sampled pre-infection), which suggests cross-reactive memory joined.

5'RACE with constant-segment primers yielded barcoded, UMI-tagged TCR alpha and TCR beta cDNA libraries. TCRdb reprocessed the 5' RACE reads via MiXCR and lists one record per CDR3 protein. This repertoire shows some 450,000 distinct CDR3 sequences, around 20% found once; its top ten account for more than 8%. Sample: PBMCs or a T cell subset sorted from them (not recorded which). The receptor's source is an adult woman who had mild COVID-19 (a few samples of this study predate the infection). Cell type and time point are not known.

The CDR3 is CASSLGGSHYEQYF. The CDR3 DNA is TGTGCCAGCAGCTTAGGCGGGAGTCATTACGAGCAGTACTTC. V is TRBV7-9 and J is TRBJ2-7; TRBD2 agrees at 7 bases. The CDR3 sequence is 14 residues long. CDR1 and CDR2 (germline): SEHNR, FQNEAQ (reference sequence). J was trimmed by 4 bases and V by 1 base; bases with no gene match: 4.